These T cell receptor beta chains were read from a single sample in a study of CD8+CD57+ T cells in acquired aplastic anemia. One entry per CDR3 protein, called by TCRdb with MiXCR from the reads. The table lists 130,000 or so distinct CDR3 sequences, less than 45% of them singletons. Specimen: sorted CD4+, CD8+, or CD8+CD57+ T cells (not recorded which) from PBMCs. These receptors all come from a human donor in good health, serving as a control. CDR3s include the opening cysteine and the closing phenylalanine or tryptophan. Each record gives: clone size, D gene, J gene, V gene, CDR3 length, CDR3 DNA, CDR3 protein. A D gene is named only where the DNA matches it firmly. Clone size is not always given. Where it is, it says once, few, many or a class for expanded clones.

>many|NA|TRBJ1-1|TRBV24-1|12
TGTGCCACCAGTGATATGAGGGGTGAAGCTTTCTTT
CATSDMRGEAFF
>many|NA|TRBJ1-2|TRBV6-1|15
TGTGCCAGCAGCGTAATGGCCGGGAGTTACTATGGCTACACCTTC
CASSVMAGSYYGYTF
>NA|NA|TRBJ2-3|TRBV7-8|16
TGTGCCAGCATCCCAGGACGTACAACTAGCACAGATACGCAGTATTTT
CASIPGRTTSTDTQYF
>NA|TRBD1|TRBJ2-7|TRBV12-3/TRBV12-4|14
TGTGCCAGCAGCTTGACAGGGGGGGGTTACGAGCAGTACTTC
CASSLTGGGYEQYF
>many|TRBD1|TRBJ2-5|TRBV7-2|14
TGTGCCAGCAGCTTCCAGACAGGGCAAGAGACCCAGTACTTC
CASSFQTGQETQYF
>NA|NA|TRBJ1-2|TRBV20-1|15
TGCAGTGCTAGAGATCGCGGTTCAGGGTTCTATGGCTACACCTTC
CSARDRGSGFYGYTF
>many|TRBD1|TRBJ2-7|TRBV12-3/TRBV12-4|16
TGTGCCAGCAACCTAGGGGGCCTGATTACTACCTACGAGCAGTACTTC
CASNLGGLITTYEQYF
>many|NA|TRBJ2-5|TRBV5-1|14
TGCGCCAGCAGCTATCCAGGGCGTGGGGAGACCCAGTACTTC
CASSYPGRGETQYF
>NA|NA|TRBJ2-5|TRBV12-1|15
TGTGCCAGCAGCCCCGGGACTAGCGGGGAAGAGACCCAGTACTTC
CASSPGTSGEETQYF
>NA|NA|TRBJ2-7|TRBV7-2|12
TGTGCCAGCAGCTTACCCACCTACGAGCAGTACTTC
CASSLPTYEQYF
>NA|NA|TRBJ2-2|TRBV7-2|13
TGTGCCAGCAGCTTAATTTCGGCCGGGGAGCTGTTTTTT
CASSLISAGELFF
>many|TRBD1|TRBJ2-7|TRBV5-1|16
TGCGCCAGCAGCTTGCGGTTGGCCAGGGGGCTAGACGAGCAGTACTTC
CASSLRLARGLDEQYF
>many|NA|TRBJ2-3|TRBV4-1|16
TGTGCCAGCAGCCAAGATGTAAGATTCGGGAAAGATACGCAGTATTTT
CASSQDVRFGKDTQYF
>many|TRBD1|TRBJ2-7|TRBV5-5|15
TGTGCCAGCAGCTTGGAACAGGGGGTCTCCTACGAGCAGTACTTC
CASSLEQGVSYEQYF
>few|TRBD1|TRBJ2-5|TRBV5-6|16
TGTGCCAGCAGCACTAAACAGGGGAGCAGGGGGGAGACCCAGTACTTC
CASSTKQGSRGETQYF
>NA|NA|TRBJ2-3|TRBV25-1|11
TGTGCCAGCACGACTGGAGATACGCAGTATTTT
CASTTGDTQYF
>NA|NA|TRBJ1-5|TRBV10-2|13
TGCGCCAGCACTGGGGGGTACAATCAGCCCCAGCATTTT
CASTGGYNQPQHF
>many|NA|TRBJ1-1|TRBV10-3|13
TGTGCCATCAGTGAGGCAGGGCCAACTGAAGCTTTCTTT
CAISEAGPTEAFF
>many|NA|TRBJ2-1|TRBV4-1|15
TGCGCCAGCAGCCAAGTAGACAGCGGATACAATGAGCAGTTCTTC
CASSQVDSGYNEQFF
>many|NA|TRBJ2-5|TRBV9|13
TGTGCCAGCAGCGTTGGTCTCCAAGAGACCCAGTACTTC
CASSVGLQETQYF
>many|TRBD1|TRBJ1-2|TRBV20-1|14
TGCAGTGCTAGAGATCCGGACAGGCAATATGGCTACACCTTC
CSARDPDRQYGYTF
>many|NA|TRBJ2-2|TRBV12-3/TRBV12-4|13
TGTGCCAGCAGTTTCTTCAGCACCGGGGAGCTGTTTTTT
CASSFFSTGELFF
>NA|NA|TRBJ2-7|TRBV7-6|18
TGTGCCGGCCGCTTCTTCGTCGGGGCGTTTCGGAAGGCCTACGAGCAGTACTTC
CAGRFFVGAFRKAYEQYF
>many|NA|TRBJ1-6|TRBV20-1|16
TGCAGTGCTAGGTGGGGCGGGAGCTCCTATAATTCACCCCTCCACTTT
CSARWGGSSYNSPLHF
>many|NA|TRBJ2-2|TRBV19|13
TGTGCCACCGGGGACTCGTACACCGGGGAGCTGTTTTTT
CATGDSYTGELFF
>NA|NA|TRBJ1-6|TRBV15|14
TGTGCCACCAGCAGGGGCGACAGGAATTCACCCCTCCACTTT
CATSRGDRNSPLHF
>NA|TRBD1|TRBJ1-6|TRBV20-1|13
TGCAGTGCTAGAGGGACAGGGGATTCACCCCTCCACTTT
CSARGTGDSPLHF
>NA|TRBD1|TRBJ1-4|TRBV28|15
TGTGCCAGCAGTTTATCTGGACAGGGAAATGAAAAACTGTTTTTT
CASSLSGQGNEKLFF
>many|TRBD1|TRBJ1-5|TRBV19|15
TGTGCCAGTAGATTCCGGGACAGAGGGGATCAGCCCCAGCATTTT
CASRFRDRGDQPQHF
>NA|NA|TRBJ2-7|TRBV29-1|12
TGCAGCGGCATGACTGGGGCCTACGAGCAGTACTTC
CSGMTGAYEQYF
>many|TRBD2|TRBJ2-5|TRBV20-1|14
TGCAGTGCGAACGGGGCGGGGGGTGGTGAGACCCAGTACTTC
CSANGAGGGETQYF
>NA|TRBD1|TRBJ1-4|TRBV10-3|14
TGTGACACCAGTGTGGACAGGGGGGTCGAAAAACTGTTTTTT
CDTSVDRGVEKLFF
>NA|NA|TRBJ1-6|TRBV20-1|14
TGCAGTGCTAGAGTGCTCCCTGGGAATTCACCCCTCCACTTT
CSARVLPGNSPLHF
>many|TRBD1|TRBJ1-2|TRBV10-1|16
TGCGCCAGCAGTGAGCCGGACAGGGACCCAAACTATGGCTACACCTTC
CASSEPDRDPNYGYTF
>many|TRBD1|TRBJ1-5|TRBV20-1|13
TGCAGTGCTTCAGGGGGCGCGGATCAGCCCCAGCATTTT
CSASGGADQPQHF
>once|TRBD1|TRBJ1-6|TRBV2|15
TGTGCCAGCAGCTTACAGGGGGCGTACAATTCACCCCTCCACTTT
CASSLQGAYNSPLHF
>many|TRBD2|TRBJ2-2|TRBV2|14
TGTGCCAGCAGGGGACTAGCGGGGGCCGGGGAGCTGTTTTTT
CASRGLAGAGELFF
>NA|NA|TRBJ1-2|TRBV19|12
TGTGCCATACCCTTGAGGGGCGATGGCTACACCTTC
CAIPLRGDGYTF
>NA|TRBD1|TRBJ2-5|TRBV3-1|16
TGTGCCAGCAGCCAAGATCGGACAGGGCGGGGAGAGACCCAGTACTTC
CASSQDRTGRGETQYF
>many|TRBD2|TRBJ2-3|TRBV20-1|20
TGCAGTGCTAGGGGGAGAGGTCCGCGGGGGACTAGCGGGGCCACAGATACGCAGTATTTT
CSARGRGPRGTSGATDTQYF
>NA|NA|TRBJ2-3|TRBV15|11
TGTGCCACGACTAGAGCAGATACGCAGTATTTT
CATTRADTQYF
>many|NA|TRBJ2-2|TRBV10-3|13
TGTGCCATCAGGGACGCAGGCACCGGGGAGCTGTTTTTT
CAIRDAGTGELFF
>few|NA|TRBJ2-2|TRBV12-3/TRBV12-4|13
TGTGCCAGCAGTTTTTATTACACCGGGGAGCTGTTTTTT
CASSFYYTGELFF
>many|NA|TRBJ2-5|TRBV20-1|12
TGCAGTGCAAATAGACCAGCGGAGACCCAGTACTTC
CSANRPAETQYF
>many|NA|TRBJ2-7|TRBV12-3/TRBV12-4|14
TGTGCCAGCAAGGAGGGGACAGCCGCCTACGAGCAGTACTTC
CASKEGTAAYEQYF
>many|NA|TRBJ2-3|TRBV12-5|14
TGTGCTAGTGGTTTGGGTTCCAGGGTGGATACGCAGTATTTT
CASGLGSRVDTQYF
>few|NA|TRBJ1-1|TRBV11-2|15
TGTGCCAGCAGCTTAGATTTAGGCTCGGAAACTGAAGCTTTCTTT
CASSLDLGSETEAFF
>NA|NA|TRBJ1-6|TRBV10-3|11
TGTGCCATCAGTGCCGGCCTCCCCCTCCACTTT
CAISAGLPLHF
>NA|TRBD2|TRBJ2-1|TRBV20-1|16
TGCAGTGCTAGAGATAACTTGGGGGGGGCCTACAATGAGCAGTTCTTC
CSARDNLGGAYNEQFF
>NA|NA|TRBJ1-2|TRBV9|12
TGTGCCAGCACGACACTGGATGGTGGCTACACCTTC
CASTTLDGGYTF
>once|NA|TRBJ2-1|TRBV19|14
TGTGCCAGTAGTATCGGGAATAGTGGCAATGAGCAGTTCTTC
CASSIGNSGNEQFF
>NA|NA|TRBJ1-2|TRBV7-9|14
TGTGCCAGCAGCTTAGTAGACGCAGCCTATGGCTACACCTTC
CASSLVDAAYGYTF